The present entry profiles one T cell receptor (beta chain) with its context. The antigen remains unidentified. Clones were sequenced by immunoSEQ multiplex PCR, and TCRdb holds only the in-frame ones, with some missing. Among approximately 82,000 clones listed, roughly 80% were seen once. J lost 5 bases, V lost 1 base, and 4 bases had no gene match. Germline V CDR1 and CDR2: LGHDT, YNNKEL (reference sequence). The CDR3 runs to 14 residues. Sequencing was preceded by expansion of antigen-specific CD4+ T cells with viral peptide pools in the ViraFEST assay. Upon completion of 10 to 11 days in culture, CD4+ T cells were isolated. The data were obtained in a study of vaccination effects on CD4 cells after COVID-19.

The TCR sequence derives from a human donor who received a COVID-19 vaccine. Source: CD4+ T cells from PBMCs cultured with HCoV-229E spike peptides, taken before COVID-19 vaccination. This chain uses TRBV3-1 (or the pseudogene TRBV3-2) with TRBJ2-5; 7 bases are shared with TRBD1. CDR3: CASSQGQGRETQYF. The CDR3 DNA reads as TGTGCCAGCAGCCAAGGACAGGGCAGGGAGACCCAGTACTTC.